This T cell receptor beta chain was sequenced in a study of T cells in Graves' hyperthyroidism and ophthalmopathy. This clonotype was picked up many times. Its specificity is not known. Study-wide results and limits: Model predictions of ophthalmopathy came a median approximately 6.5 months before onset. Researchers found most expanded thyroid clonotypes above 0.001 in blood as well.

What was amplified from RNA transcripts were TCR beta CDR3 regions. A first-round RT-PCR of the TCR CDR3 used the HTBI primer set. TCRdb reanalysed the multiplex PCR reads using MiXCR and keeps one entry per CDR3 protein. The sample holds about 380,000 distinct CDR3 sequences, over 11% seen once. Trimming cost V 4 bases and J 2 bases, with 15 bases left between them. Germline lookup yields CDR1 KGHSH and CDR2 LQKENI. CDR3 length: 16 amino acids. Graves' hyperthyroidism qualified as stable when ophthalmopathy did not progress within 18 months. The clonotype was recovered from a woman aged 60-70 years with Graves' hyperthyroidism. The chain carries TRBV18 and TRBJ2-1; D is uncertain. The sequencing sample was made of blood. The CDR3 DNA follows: TGTGCCAGCTCACGAGTGAAGGCCTTTCCCTACAATGAGCAGTTCTTC. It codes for CASSRVKAFPYNEQFF.